The T cell receptor (beta chain) described here comes from a study of blood T cell repertoires in COVID-19. Study context: Specimens from acute and convalescent COVID-19 originated in the United States, Italy and Spain.

Here immunoSEQ multiplex PCR was the method, and the copy in TCRdb shows in-frame clones only, minus some. Seen here are tens of thousands of clones, approximately 86% observed once, and the top ten hold around 23%. Per the germline V gene, CDR1 is LNHNV and CDR2 is YYDKDF (reference sequence). The length of the CDR3 is 12 residues. Trimming left V 1 base short and J 5 bases short, with 6 bases between. The rearrangement uses TRBV15 and TRBJ2-7, with D possibly matching TRBD1 (5 bases). Sequenced input: peripheral blood. The TCR originated in a woman of 80 years or more with COVID-19, enrolled during active disease. CDR3 region: CATSRGGNEQYF. The CDR3 coding sequence is TGTGCCACCAGCAGAGGGGGCAACGAGCAGTACTTC.